What follows are 13 T cell receptor beta chains derived from one specimen sequenced in a study of blood T cell repertoires in COVID-19. Clones were read by immunoSEQ multiplex PCR, and TCRdb kept only the in-frame ones, dropping some. The table records nearly 80,000 clones, 80% to 85% of them present only once. The sample comprised peripheral blood. The receptors were gathered from a woman aged 70-85 years with acute or convalescent COVID-19.

J is TRBJ1-1 and V is TRBV5-1; perhaps TRBD1 as D (6 bases). CDR1 and CDR2 (germline): SGHRS, YFSETQ. CDR3 length: 14 residues. Trimming stripped 5 bases from V and 3 bases from J, with 14 bases between. The CDR3 region has the DNA TGCGCCAGCAGTCGAAAAGGGGGGGACACTGAAGCTTTCTTT. This encodes CASSRKGGDTEAFF. The full variable domain, with the rest looked up from reference TRBV5-1 and TRBJ1-1, is KAGVTQTPRYLIKTRGQQVTLSCSPISGHRSVSWYQQTPGQGLQFLFEYFSETQRNKGNFPGRFSGRQFSNSRSEMNVSTLELGDSALYLCASSRKGGDTEAFFGQGTRLTVV.

The chain recombines TRBV5-1 with TRBJ1-2, with 7 bases fitting TRBD1. Germline lookup yields CDR1 SGHRS and CDR2 YFSETQ. CDR3 length: 15 amino acids. The ends lost 4 bases at V and 1 base at J; junction bases unmatched: 7. The CDR3 DNA reads TGCGCCAGCAGCCGTAATACAGGGGTTAACTATGGCTACACCTTC. Amino acid sequence: CASSRNTGVNYGYTF.

The chain carries TRBV7-2 and TRBJ2-2, with 7 positions matching TRBD2. The junction had 3 bases not matched to a gene; V was cut back by 7 bases and J by 1 base. The CDR3 runs to 14 residues. Germline-derived CDR1 and CDR2 are SGHTA and FQGNSA. The CDR3: CASKLALNTGELFF. As DNA, the CDR3 is TGTGCCAGCAAACTAGCGCTGAACACCGGGGAGCTGTTTTTT.

Remarks on this clone: Other nucleotide sequences from this sample produce the same CDR3. This chain connects TRBV7-9 to TRBJ2-7; TRBD1 agrees at 7 bases. This CDR3 is 12 amino acids long. Germline lookup yields CDR1 SEHNR and CDR2 FQNEAQ (reference sequence). The ends lost 5 bases at V and 3 bases at J; junction bases unmatched: 1. The CDR3 DNA sequence: TGTGCCAGCAGCAGGACAGGCTACGAGCAGTACTTC. Protein product: CASSRTGYEQYF.

This clone came up a few times. The chain recombines TRBV6-1 with TRBJ2-1, with 8 bases aligning to TRBD1. Germline lookup yields CDR1 MNHNS and CDR2 SASEGT. This CDR3 contains 14 residues. J was trimmed by 9 bases and V by 3 bases; bases with no gene match: 7. CDR3 in amino acids: CASSDGQGAVEQFF. In DNA form, the CDR3 reads TGTGCCAGCAGTGATGGGCAGGGGGCTGTTGAGCAGTTCTTC.

The J gene is TRBJ1-6, the V gene TRBV7-9; 7 bases align to TRBD1. V trimming: 3 bases; J trimming: 7 bases; junction bases outside the gene matches: 6. The CDR3 loop spans 15 amino acids. In germline, CDR1 is SEHNR, CDR2 FQNEAQ (reference sequence). The CDR3 sequence: CASSLRDRGNSPLHF. The CDR3 DNA sequence: TGTGCCAGCAGCTTGCGGGACAGAGGGAATTCACCCCTCCACTTT.

The chain uses TRBV5-4 and TRBJ2-3, with 7 bases fitting TRBD2. Unmatched junction bases numbered 8, after V lost 7 bases and J lost 6 bases. Germline V gene sequence: CDR1 SGHNT, CDR2 YYREEE (reference sequence). The CDR3 spans 13 residues. The DNA of the CDR3 is TGTGCCAGCGGCCAAGTGGGGGGGGATACGCAGTATTTT. It translates to CASGQVGGDTQYF.

The count of this clone is one. The gene calls are TRBV5-1 and TRBJ2-7; 8 bases are shared with TRBD1. The CDR3 is 12 amino acids. The V and J ends lost 4 bases and 7 bases, in that order; junction bases with no gene match: 4. Germline V gives CDR1 SGHRS, CDR2 YFSETQ. The CDR3 protein is CASSANRGEQYF. The CDR3 coding sequence is TGCGCCAGCAGCGCAAACAGGGGGGAGCAGTACTTC.

This chain uses TRBV24-1 with TRBJ2-7; TRBD2 matches 9 bases. This CDR3 region has 14 residues. CDR1 KGHDR and CDR2 SFDVKD come from the germline V gene. V lost 7 bases, J lost 2 bases, and 5 bases stayed unmatched. The CDR3 coding sequence is TGTGCCACCAGCCAGGGACTAGCCCCCTACGAGCAGTACTTC. Residues: CATSQGLAPYEQYF.

This chain joins TRBV3-1 (or the pseudogene TRBV3-2) and TRBJ2-3, with 7 bases identical to TRBD2. The J segment lost 0 bases and the V segment lost 5 bases, leaving 8 bases of the junction unmatched. The CDR3 spans 16 residues. Germline V CDR1 and CDR2: LGHDT, YNNKEL (reference sequence). The CDR3 here is CASSAGVGLSTDTQYF. In nucleotides, the CDR3 is TGTGCCAGCAGCGCGGGAGTGGGCCTAAGCACAGATACGCAGTATTTT.

The chain has TRBV10-3 and TRBJ2-1; perhaps TRBD2 as D (5 bases). This CDR3 spans 14 amino acids. Looked up from germline, CDR1 is ENHRY and CDR2 is SYGVKD. V shed 7 bases and J shed 5 bases, with 15 bases lying between them. DNA for the CDR3: TGTGCCATCAAGGGAGAGGCAGGAAACAATGAGCAGTTCTTC. Translating it yields CAIKGEAGNNEQFF.

V gene TRBV6-5 combines with J gene TRBJ2-5, with D maybe TRBD2 (5 bases). The CDR3 has 13 amino acids. Germline loops: CDR1 MNHEY, CDR2 SVGAGI. Trimming cost V 3 bases and J 7 bases, with 12 bases left between them. The CDR3 reads CASSYGVEGTQYF. CDR3 nucleotide sequence: TGTGCCAGCAGTTATGGGGTAGAGGGGACCCAGTACTTC.

V gene TRBV27 combines with J gene TRBJ2-2; D perhaps matches TRBD2 (5 bases). This CDR3 is 12 amino acids long. V gave up 5 bases and J gave up 9 bases, with 10 bases separating them. Germline lookup yields CDR1 MNHEY and CDR2 SMNVEV (reference sequence). The CDR3 protein is CASSTLARELFF. The CDR3 nucleotides are TGTGCCAGCAGTACCCTAGCCAGGGAGCTGTTTTTT.